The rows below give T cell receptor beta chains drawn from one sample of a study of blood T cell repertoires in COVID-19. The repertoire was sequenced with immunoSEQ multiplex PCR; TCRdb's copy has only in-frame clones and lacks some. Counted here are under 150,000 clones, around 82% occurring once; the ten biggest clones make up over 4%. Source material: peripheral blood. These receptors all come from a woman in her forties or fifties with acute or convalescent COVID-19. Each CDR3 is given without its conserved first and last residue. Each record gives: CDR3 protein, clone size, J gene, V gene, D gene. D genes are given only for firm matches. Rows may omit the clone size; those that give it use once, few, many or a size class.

CDR3 protein: ASSPGGERDTQY
clone size: NA
J gene: TRBJ2-3
V gene: TRBV4-3
D gene: TRBD2

CDR3 protein: ASSVVSANTEAF
clone size: NA
J gene: TRBJ1-1
V gene: TRBV9
D gene: NA

CDR3 protein: ASSPDREAF
clone size: NA
J gene: TRBJ1-1
V gene: TRBV7-8
D gene: TRBD1

CDR3 protein: ASSSLPPGQGNEKLF
clone size: NA
J gene: TRBJ1-4
V gene: TRBV3-1/TRBV3-2
D gene: TRBD1

CDR3 protein: ASSSTGNGGTIY
clone size: NA
J gene: TRBJ1-3
V gene: TRBV6-5
D gene: TRBD1

CDR3 protein: ASSSIRADTQY
clone size: NA
J gene: TRBJ2-3
V gene: TRBV11-2
D gene: NA

CDR3 protein: ACIPMTRKYGYT
clone size: NA
J gene: TRBJ1-2
V gene: TRBV30
D gene: NA

CDR3 protein: ASSLTGENQPQH
clone size: NA
J gene: TRBJ1-5
V gene: TRBV18
D gene: TRBD1

CDR3 protein: ASSLWVGAGELF
clone size: NA
J gene: TRBJ2-2
V gene: TRBV7-8
D gene: NA

CDR3 protein: ASSPGDYLEKLF
clone size: NA
J gene: TRBJ1-4
V gene: TRBV27
D gene: NA

CDR3 protein: ASSGDSDGYT
clone size: NA
J gene: TRBJ1-2
V gene: TRBV18
D gene: TRBD1

CDR3 protein: ASSLGGGITGELF
clone size: NA
J gene: TRBJ2-2
V gene: TRBV11-2
D gene: TRBD2

CDR3 protein: ASCNGELRGQPQETQY
clone size: NA
J gene: TRBJ2-5
V gene: TRBV27
D gene: TRBD1

CDR3 protein: ASSLGAQGVLGIDGYT
clone size: NA
J gene: TRBJ1-2
V gene: TRBV7-8
D gene: NA

CDR3 protein: ASSPGGTNNSPLH
clone size: NA
J gene: TRBJ1-6
V gene: TRBV18
D gene: NA

CDR3 protein: ASSFYLTVNTEAF
clone size: NA
J gene: TRBJ1-1
V gene: TRBV28
D gene: NA

CDR3 protein: SAEERGGRSGELF
clone size: once
J gene: TRBJ2-2
V gene: TRBV29-1
D gene: TRBD2

CDR3 protein: ASNPGVVNSPLH
clone size: NA
J gene: TRBJ1-6
V gene: TRBV19
D gene: NA

CDR3 protein: ASSTNGGLPNYGYT
clone size: NA
J gene: TRBJ1-2
V gene: TRBV7-2
D gene: NA

CDR3 protein: TSRIRGGNQPQH
clone size: once
J gene: TRBJ1-5
V gene: TRBV1
D gene: NA

CDR3 protein: ASSMFGGLAGELF
clone size: NA
J gene: TRBJ2-2
V gene: TRBV19
D gene: NA

CDR3 protein: ASSTGGGTYNEQF
clone size: once
J gene: TRBJ2-1
V gene: TRBV19
D gene: TRBD2

CDR3 protein: ASSLSGNEQF
clone size: NA
J gene: TRBJ2-1
V gene: TRBV5-1
D gene: NA

CDR3 protein: ASTRYTEAF
clone size: NA
J gene: TRBJ1-1
V gene: TRBV28
D gene: NA

CDR3 protein: ASFTGGAAGNTIY
clone size: NA
J gene: TRBJ1-3
V gene: TRBV28
D gene: TRBD1

CDR3 protein: ASSLTFSGYTGELF
clone size: NA
J gene: TRBJ2-2
V gene: TRBV5-8
D gene: NA

CDR3 protein: ASTVAGLTSWQF
clone size: NA
J gene: TRBJ2-1
V gene: TRBV5-1
D gene: TRBD2

CDR3 protein: ASSLEAGGAFFITGELF
clone size: NA
J gene: TRBJ2-2
V gene: TRBV5-1
D gene: TRBD1

CDR3 protein: ASRPYNQPQH
clone size: NA
J gene: TRBJ1-5
V gene: TRBV28
D gene: NA

CDR3 protein: ASGRLSYNSPLH
clone size: once
J gene: TRBJ1-6
V gene: TRBV28
D gene: NA

CDR3 protein: ASSPWKGGQAEAF
clone size: NA
J gene: TRBJ1-1
V gene: TRBV5-8
D gene: NA

CDR3 protein: ASSSSPYRGHSEYEQF
clone size: NA
J gene: TRBJ2-1
V gene: TRBV9
D gene: TRBD1

CDR3 protein: ASSEAAWSYEQY
clone size: NA
J gene: TRBJ2-7
V gene: TRBV2
D gene: NA

CDR3 protein: ASSLQLAGDGELF
clone size: few
J gene: TRBJ2-2
V gene: TRBV7-3
D gene: TRBD2

CDR3 protein: ASTTSSSSYNEQF
clone size: NA
J gene: TRBJ2-1
V gene: TRBV5-1
D gene: NA

CDR3 protein: ASSPSDREGGYGYT
clone size: NA
J gene: TRBJ1-2
V gene: TRBV7-2
D gene: TRBD1

CDR3 protein: ASSPAGWTYEQY
clone size: NA
J gene: TRBJ2-7
V gene: TRBV11-2
D gene: NA

CDR3 protein: ASSIRAGMKNEQY
clone size: NA
J gene: TRBJ2-7
V gene: TRBV19
D gene: NA

CDR3 protein: ASSARGGNTGELF
clone size: NA
J gene: TRBJ2-2
V gene: TRBV9
D gene: NA

CDR3 protein: ASSPDTALSYEQY
clone size: NA
J gene: TRBJ2-7
V gene: TRBV18
D gene: NA

CDR3 protein: ASNNRVDEKLF
clone size: NA
J gene: TRBJ1-4
V gene: TRBV9
D gene: NA

CDR3 protein: ASSIDRGIGDQPQH
clone size: NA
J gene: TRBJ1-5
V gene: TRBV19
D gene: NA

CDR3 protein: ASLRGYEQY
clone size: few
J gene: TRBJ2-7
V gene: TRBV7-2
D gene: NA